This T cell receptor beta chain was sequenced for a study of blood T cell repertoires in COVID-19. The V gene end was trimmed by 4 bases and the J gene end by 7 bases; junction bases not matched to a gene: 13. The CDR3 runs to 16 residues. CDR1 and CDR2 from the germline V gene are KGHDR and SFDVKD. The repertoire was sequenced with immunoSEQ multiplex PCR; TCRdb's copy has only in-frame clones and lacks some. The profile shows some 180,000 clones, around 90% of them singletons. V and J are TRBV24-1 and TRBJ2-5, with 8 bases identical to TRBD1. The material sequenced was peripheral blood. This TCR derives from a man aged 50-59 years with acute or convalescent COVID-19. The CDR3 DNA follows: TGTGCCACCAGTGACCATGAACAGGGGGTCAAGGGGACCCAGTACTTC. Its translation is CATSDHEQGVKGTQYF.